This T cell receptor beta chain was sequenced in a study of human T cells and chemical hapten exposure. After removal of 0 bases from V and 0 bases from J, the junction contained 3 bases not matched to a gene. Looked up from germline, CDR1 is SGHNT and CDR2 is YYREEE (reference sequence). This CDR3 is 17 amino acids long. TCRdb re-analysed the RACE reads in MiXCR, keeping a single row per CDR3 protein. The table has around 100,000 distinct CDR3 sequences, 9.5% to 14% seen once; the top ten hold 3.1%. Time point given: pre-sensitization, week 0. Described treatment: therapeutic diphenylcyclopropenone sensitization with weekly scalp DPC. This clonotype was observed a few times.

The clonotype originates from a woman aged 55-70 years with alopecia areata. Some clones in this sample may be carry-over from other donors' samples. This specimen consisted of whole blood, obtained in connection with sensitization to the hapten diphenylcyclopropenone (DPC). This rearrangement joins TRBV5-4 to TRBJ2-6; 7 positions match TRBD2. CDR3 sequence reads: CASSLGGGHSGANVLTF. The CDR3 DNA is TGTGCCAGCAGCTTGGGGGGAGGGCACTCTGGGGCCAACGTCCTGACTTTC. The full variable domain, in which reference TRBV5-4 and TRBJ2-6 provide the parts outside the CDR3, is ETGVTQSPTHLIKTRGQQVTLRCSSQSGHNTVSWYQQALGQGPQFIFQYYREEENGRGNFPPRFSGLQFPNYSSELNVNALELDDSALYLCASSLGGGHSGANVLTFGAGSRLTVL.